These 29 T cell receptor beta chains were all obtained from the same sample, sequenced in a study of T cell changes during pregnancy in multiple sclerosis. Assay: immunoSEQ multiplex PCR; the TCRdb copy retains only in-frame clones and omits some. The profile shows about 40,000 clones, around 90% of them singletons. Material: CD8+ T cells from peripheral blood mononuclear cells, obtained in the first trimester of pregnancy. Receptors originate from a female donor with multiple sclerosis, enrolled in a pregnancy study.

The chain recombines TRBV11-3 with TRBJ2-7, with 9 bases that match TRBD1. Trimming cost V 5 bases and J 5 bases; bases outside gene matches: 10. The V gene's germline CDR1 is SGHNT and CDR2 YENEEA. The CDR3 sequence is 15 residues long. Written as DNA, the CDR3 is TGTGCCAGCAGCGGGCCGGGACAGGGTCCCCACGAGCAGTACTTC. Its protein product is CASSGPGQGPHEQYF. Filled out from reference TRBV11-3 and TRBJ2-7, the complete variable domain reads EAGVVQSPRYKIIEKKQPVAFWCNPISGHNTLYWYLQNLGQGPELLIRYENEEAVDDSQLPKDRFSAERLKGVDSTLKIQPAELGDSAVYLCASSGPGQGPHEQYFGPGTRLTVT.

This chain joins TRBV6-5 and TRBJ1-3, with no clear D. The CDR3 runs to 15 residues. V was shortened by 6 bases and J by 4 bases, with 16 bases between the two germline ends. CDR1 and CDR2 (germline): MNHEY, SVGAGI. The CDR3 coding sequence is TGTGCCAGCAGCCCAGAACAATGGGCCGGAAACACCATATATTTT. It is translated as CASSPEQWAGNTIYF.

The rearrangement links TRBV2 to TRBJ2-3; the D gene is possibly TRBD1 (5 bases). The CDR3 sequence is 15 residues long. Germline CDR1 is SNHLY and CDR2 is FYNNEI. Between the trimmed V and J ends, which lost 1 base and 3 bases, there was a span of 11 bases. Here the CDR3 DNA reads TGTGCCAGCAGTGAAGGGCAGACAGATACAGATACGCAGTATTTT. Amino acid sequence: CASSEGQTDTDTQYF.

The gene calls are TRBV9 and TRBJ2-2, with 7 bases fitting TRBD1. Germline CDR1 reads SGDLS; CDR2 reads YYNGEE. CDR3 length: 15 amino acids. V was pared by 4 bases and J by 7 bases, with 10 bases of the junction left unmatched. Written as DNA, the CDR3 is TGTGCCAGCAGCTCGAAGACAGGGCATAACGGGGAGCTGTTTTTT. Translated: CASSSKTGHNGELFF.

The chain uses TRBV4-1 and TRBJ1-4; a weak D match, TRBD1 (6 bases). Between the trimmed V and J ends, which lost 0 bases and 8 bases, there was a span of 13 bases. Per the germline V gene, CDR1 is MGHRA and CDR2 is YSYEKL. CDR3 length equals 15 residues. The CDR3, as DNA: TGCGCCAGCAGCCAAGATGAAGGGGGGGGAGAAAAACTGTTTTTT. This sequence encodes CASSQDEGGGEKLFF.

V and J are TRBV4-1 and TRBJ2-2, with 12 bases that match TRBD2. The V gene's germline CDR1 is MGHRA and CDR2 YSYEKL. CDR3 size: 16 residues. The trim removed 3 bases at V and 6 bases at J, leaving 5 bases unmatched. The DNA for the CDR3 is TGCGCCAGCAGCCACCTGACTAGCGGGGGAGCCGGGGAGCTGTTTTTT. Its protein product is CASSHLTSGGAGELFF.

The V call is TRBV6-5, the J call TRBJ2-3; 7 bases are shared with TRBD1. The CDR3 loop spans 14 amino acids. Germline V CDR1 and CDR2: MNHEY, SVGAGI. Trimming at V came to 5 bases and at J to 6 bases, leaving 8 bases not matched to a gene. The CDR3 DNA reads TGTGCCAGCAGTCTAGGACAGGTTCCGGATACGCAGTATTTT. It specifies CASSLGQVPDTQYF.

The chain carries TRBV6-1 and TRBJ1-2, with D tentatively TRBD1 (5 bases). Germline-derived CDR1 and CDR2 are MNHNS and SASEGT. CDR3 length equals 14 residues. V dropped 4 bases and J dropped 3 bases, with 12 bases sitting between them. The CDR3 DNA follows: TGTGCCAGCAGTGTCTTGGGGGGAGACTATGGCTACACCTTC. This encodes CASSVLGGDYGYTF.

This rearrangement joins TRBV11-3 to TRBJ2-1; D possibly corresponds to TRBD1 (5 bases). CDR1 and CDR2 (germline): SGHNT, YENEEA. The CDR3 has 14 amino acids. Trimming removed 1 base at V and 8 bases at J, with 12 bases between. The CDR3 loop is CASSLGQGVYEQFF. The CDR3 DNA reads as TGTGCCAGCAGCTTAGGCCAGGGTGTTTATGAGCAGTTCTTC.

V is TRBV7-8 and J is TRBJ2-1, with 10 bases that match TRBD1. The trim removed 2 bases at V and 1 base at J, leaving 2 bases unmatched. The CDR3 runs to 16 residues. CDR1 and CDR2 (germline): SGHVS, FQNEAQ. CDR3 protein: CASSLWGQGSYNEQFF. The CDR3 nucleotides read TGTGCCAGCAGCTTATGGGGACAGGGGTCCTACAATGAGCAGTTCTTC.

In its sample, this clone was seen once. The chain recombines TRBV2 with TRBJ2-5, with 15 positions matching TRBD2. This CDR3 contains 14 residues. The germline CDR1 and CDR2 sequences are SNHLY and FYNNEI. V shed 8 bases, J shed 5 bases, and the junction held 3 bases outside the gene matches. The CDR3 reads CASPGLAGGETQYF. Written as DNA, the CDR3 is TGTGCCAGCCCCGGACTAGCGGGGGGGGAGACCCAGTACTTC.

This clone occurred many times. J is TRBJ1-3 and V is TRBV9; D is uncertain. This CDR3 spans 15 amino acids. V dropped 0 bases and J dropped 0 bases, with 7 bases sitting between them. In germline, CDR1 is SGDLS, CDR2 YYNGEE. CDR3 nucleotides: TGTGCCAGCAGCGTAGGAGGCAGCTCTGGAAACACCATATATTTT. Translated, it gives CASSVGGSSGNTIYF.

V and J are TRBV7-9 and TRBJ2-1, with no clear D. V was trimmed by 5 bases and J by 4 bases, leaving 6 bases between them. This CDR3 spans 12 amino acids. CDR1 is SEHNR, CDR2 FQNEAQ, per germline (reference sequence). The CDR3 nucleotides are TGTGCCAGCAGCGCGATGTACAATGAGCAGTTCTTC. Protein sequence: CASSAMYNEQFF.

The V and J genes are TRBV15 and TRBJ1-6; a possible D gene is TRBD1 (6 bases). This CDR3 contains 17 residues. Germline values: CDR1 LNHNV, CDR2 YYDKDF (reference sequence). The ends were cut back, 3 bases at V and 10 bases at J, with 22 bases in the middle. CDR3: CATSRDVAAGVNSPLHF. The CDR3 bases are TGTGCCACCAGCAGGGACGTGGCGGCAGGGGTCAACTCACCCCTCCACTTT.

V usage is TRBV27 and J usage is TRBJ2-5, with TRBD2 matching 10 bases. Germline V gives CDR1 MNHEY, CDR2 SMNVEV (reference sequence). Trimming removed 0 bases from V and 0 bases from J; junction bases left unmatched: 1. This CDR3 comprises 16 residues. The CDR3 spells CASSLSLAGDQETQYF. CDR3 bases: TGTGCCAGCAGTTTATCGCTAGCGGGGGACCAAGAGACCCAGTACTTC.

This clone was detected once. The chain has TRBV11-2 and TRBJ2-7; 14 nucleotides agree with TRBD2. The junction had 6 bases not matched to a gene; V was cut back by 5 bases and J by 3 bases. In germline, CDR1 is SGHAT, CDR2 FQNNGV. CDR3 length: 16 amino acids. The CDR3 is CASSPGLAGAGYEQYF. CDR3 nucleotide sequence: TGTGCCAGCAGCCCGGGACTAGCGGGGGCCGGCTACGAGCAGTACTTC.

The genes are TRBV9 and TRBJ2-7; TRBD2 agrees at 7 bases. Per the germline V gene, CDR1 is SGDLS and CDR2 is YYNGEE. V shed 3 bases and J 3 bases; nucleotides not matched to a gene: 6. The CDR3 has 14 amino acids. The CDR3 nucleotides read TGTGCCAGCAGCGCCGGGGGGACCCTCTACGAGCAGTACTTC. As protein: CASSAGGTLYEQYF.

This clone has a single count. The V and J genes are TRBV19 and TRBJ2-7; the D gene is possibly TRBD1 (8 bases). V shed 4 bases and J shed 3 bases, with 13 bases lying between them. The CDR3 has 14 residues. Germline CDR1 and CDR2: LNHDA and SQIVND (reference sequence). DNA for the CDR3: TGTGCCAGTAGTACGGACAGGGAGGGCTACGAGCAGTACTTC. It translates to CASSTDREGYEQYF.

The V call is TRBV6-5, the J call TRBJ1-4; no firm D call. Germline V CDR1 and CDR2: MNHEY, SVGAGI. V was cut by 3 bases and J by 1 base, with 6 bases left in between. The CDR3 is made up of 14 amino acids. This CDR3 is CASSYRGTNEKLFF. CDR3 nucleotide sequence: TGTGCCAGCAGTTATCGAGGAACTAATGAAAAACTGTTTTTT.

This chain joins TRBV29-1 and TRBJ1-2; perhaps TRBD1 as D (5 bases). From germline, CDR1 is SQVTM and CDR2 ANQGSEA. With 6 bases removed from V and 8 bases from J, the gap between germline ends came to 10 bases. This CDR3 has 10 amino acids. CDR3 in DNA: TGCAGCGTGGGGGGAGACGGCTACACCTTC. It is translated as CSVGGDGYTF.

V is TRBV7-9 and J is TRBJ1-4; D call uncertain. CDR1 and CDR2 (germline): SEHNR, FQNEAQ (reference sequence). Trimming took 5 bases from V and 4 from J, leaving 14 bases between them. The CDR3 runs 15 residues. The CDR3 sequence is CASSGRAGVNEKLFF. DNA for the CDR3: TGTGCCAGCAGCGGTCGTGCCGGGGTTAATGAAAAACTGTTTTTT.

This chain joins TRBV9 and TRBJ2-3; the match to TRBD1 covers 7 bases. The CDR3 is made up of 18 amino acids. Trimming cost V 0 bases and J 2 bases; bases outside gene matches: 12. Germline V gene lookup returns CDR1 SGDLS and CDR2 YYNGEE. In DNA, the CDR3 is TGTGCCAGCAGCGTAGAGGGGGTAGGGGGCCAATTCACAGATACGCAGTATTTT. Translation: CASSVEGVGGQFTDTQYF.

This clone has a single count. This chain uses TRBV19 with TRBJ2-5, with TRBD2 matching 9 bases. Germline V gene lookup returns CDR1 LNHDA and CDR2 SQIVND (reference sequence). Germline trimming cut 7 bases from V and 4 bases from J; bases unmatched to any gene: 7. This CDR3 comprises 14 residues. CDR3: CASTGIAGVETQYF. The CDR3 DNA is TGTGCCAGTACGGGGATAGCGGGGGTAGAGACCCAGTACTTC.

This clone is a singleton in its sample. The chain recombines TRBV4-1 with TRBJ1-1, with D perhaps TRBD1 (5 bases). Trimming removed 4 bases at V and 2 bases at J, with 20 bases between. The CDR3 totals 17 residues. Germline CDR1 MGHRA, CDR2 YSYEKL. The CDR3 protein is CASSPQVSGAYNTEAFF. DNA of the CDR3: TGCGCCAGCAGCCCTCAAGTGAGCGGGGCGTACAACACTGAAGCTTTCTTT.

The chain is built from TRBV5-6 and TRBJ2-7; 7 nucleotides align to TRBD1. Germline V gene sequence: CDR1 SGHDT, CDR2 YYEEEE. The CDR3 length is 14 residues. Losses at the gene ends were 3 bases for V and 3 bases for J; bases not matched to a gene: 6. The CDR3 coding sequence is TGTGCCAGCAGCTCCCGGGACAGAAACTACGAGCAGTACTTC. This translates into CASSSRDRNYEQYF. The variable domain in full, with the rest retrieved from reference TRBV5-6 and TRBJ2-7, is DAGVTQSPTHLIKTRGQQVTLRCSPKSGHDTVSWYQQALGQGPQFIFQYYEEEERQRGNFPDRFSGHQFPNYSSELNVNALLLGDSALYLCASSSRDRNYEQYFGPGTRLTVT.

CDR3 sequence (DNA): TGCGCCAGCACCAACCCCGGGACACGGGCCTACGAGCAGTACTTC. As protein: CASTNPGTRAYEQYF. The rearrangement links TRBV5-1 to TRBJ2-7, with a tentative D call TRBD1 (6 bases). The length of the CDR3 is 15 residues. V lost 6 bases and J 2 bases, leaving 18 bases between the germline ends. Looked up from germline, CDR1 is SGHRS and CDR2 is YFSETQ.

The chain is built from TRBV2 and TRBJ1-2; no clear D. From germline, CDR1 is SNHLY and CDR2 FYNNEI. The V end lost 9 bases, the J end lost 7 bases, and 9 bases lay between the germline ends. There are 10 residues in the CDR3. CDR3 loop: CARAEAGYTF. CDR3 DNA sequence: TGTGCCAGGGCGGAGGCTGGCTACACCTTC. Full variable domain (remainder filled in from reference TRBV2 and TRBJ1-2): EPEVTQTPSHQVTQMGQEVILRCVPISNHLYFYWYRQILGQKVEFLVSFYNNEISEKSEIFDDQFSVERPDGSNFTLKIRSTKLEDSAMYFCARAEAGYTFGSGTRLTVV.

The gene calls are TRBV4-1 and TRBJ1-1, with D possibly TRBD1 on 5 matching bases. The CDR3 contains 16 residues. V was shortened by 0 bases and J by 2 bases, with 13 bases between the two germline ends. Germline CDR1 and CDR2: MGHRA and YSYEKL. CDR3 in amino acids: CASSQERTHHNTEAFF. CDR3 bases: TGCGCCAGCAGCCAAGAAAGGACACATCACAACACTGAAGCTTTCTTT.

This clone turned up a few times. V and J are TRBV19 and TRBJ1-2, with TRBD1 as a possible D gene (5 bases). Trimming took off 5 bases at V and 3 bases at J, with 7 bases between the two ends. The CDR3 is made up of 12 amino acids. Germline V lookup: CDR1 LNHDA, CDR2 SQIVND (reference sequence). The CDR3 reads CASSPRDYGYTF. DNA of the CDR3: TGTGCCAGTAGTCCCAGGGACTATGGCTACACCTTC.